Here is one T cell receptor beta chain with its context. Its antigen is undetermined. MiXCR, applied by TCRdb to the 5' RACE reads, yields one record per CDR3 protein. The profile shows tens of thousands of distinct CDR3 sequences, about 14% of them singletons. The data belong to a study of T-cell memory formation after mild COVID-19. Overall study context: TCR clusters were largely donor specific. Study-level points and caveats: Day 15 to 85 contractors were CD4/CD8 balanced; later expanders leaned CD4+.

The ends lost 0 bases at V and 7 bases at J; junction bases unmatched: 5. Germline assignment: CDR1 SGHRS and CDR2 YFSETQ. The CDR3 totals 15 residues. The chain employs TRBV5-1 and TRBJ2-1; the match to TRBD2 covers 9 bases. Sequenced input: PBMCs or a T cell subset sorted from them (not recorded which). The receptor was isolated from a man younger than 35 who had mild COVID-19 (a few samples of this study predate the infection). Cell type and time point are not known. The CDR3 DNA reads as TGCGCCAGCAGCTTGGAATTAGCGGGGGTAAATGAGCAGTTCTTC. This encodes CASSLELAGVNEQFF.